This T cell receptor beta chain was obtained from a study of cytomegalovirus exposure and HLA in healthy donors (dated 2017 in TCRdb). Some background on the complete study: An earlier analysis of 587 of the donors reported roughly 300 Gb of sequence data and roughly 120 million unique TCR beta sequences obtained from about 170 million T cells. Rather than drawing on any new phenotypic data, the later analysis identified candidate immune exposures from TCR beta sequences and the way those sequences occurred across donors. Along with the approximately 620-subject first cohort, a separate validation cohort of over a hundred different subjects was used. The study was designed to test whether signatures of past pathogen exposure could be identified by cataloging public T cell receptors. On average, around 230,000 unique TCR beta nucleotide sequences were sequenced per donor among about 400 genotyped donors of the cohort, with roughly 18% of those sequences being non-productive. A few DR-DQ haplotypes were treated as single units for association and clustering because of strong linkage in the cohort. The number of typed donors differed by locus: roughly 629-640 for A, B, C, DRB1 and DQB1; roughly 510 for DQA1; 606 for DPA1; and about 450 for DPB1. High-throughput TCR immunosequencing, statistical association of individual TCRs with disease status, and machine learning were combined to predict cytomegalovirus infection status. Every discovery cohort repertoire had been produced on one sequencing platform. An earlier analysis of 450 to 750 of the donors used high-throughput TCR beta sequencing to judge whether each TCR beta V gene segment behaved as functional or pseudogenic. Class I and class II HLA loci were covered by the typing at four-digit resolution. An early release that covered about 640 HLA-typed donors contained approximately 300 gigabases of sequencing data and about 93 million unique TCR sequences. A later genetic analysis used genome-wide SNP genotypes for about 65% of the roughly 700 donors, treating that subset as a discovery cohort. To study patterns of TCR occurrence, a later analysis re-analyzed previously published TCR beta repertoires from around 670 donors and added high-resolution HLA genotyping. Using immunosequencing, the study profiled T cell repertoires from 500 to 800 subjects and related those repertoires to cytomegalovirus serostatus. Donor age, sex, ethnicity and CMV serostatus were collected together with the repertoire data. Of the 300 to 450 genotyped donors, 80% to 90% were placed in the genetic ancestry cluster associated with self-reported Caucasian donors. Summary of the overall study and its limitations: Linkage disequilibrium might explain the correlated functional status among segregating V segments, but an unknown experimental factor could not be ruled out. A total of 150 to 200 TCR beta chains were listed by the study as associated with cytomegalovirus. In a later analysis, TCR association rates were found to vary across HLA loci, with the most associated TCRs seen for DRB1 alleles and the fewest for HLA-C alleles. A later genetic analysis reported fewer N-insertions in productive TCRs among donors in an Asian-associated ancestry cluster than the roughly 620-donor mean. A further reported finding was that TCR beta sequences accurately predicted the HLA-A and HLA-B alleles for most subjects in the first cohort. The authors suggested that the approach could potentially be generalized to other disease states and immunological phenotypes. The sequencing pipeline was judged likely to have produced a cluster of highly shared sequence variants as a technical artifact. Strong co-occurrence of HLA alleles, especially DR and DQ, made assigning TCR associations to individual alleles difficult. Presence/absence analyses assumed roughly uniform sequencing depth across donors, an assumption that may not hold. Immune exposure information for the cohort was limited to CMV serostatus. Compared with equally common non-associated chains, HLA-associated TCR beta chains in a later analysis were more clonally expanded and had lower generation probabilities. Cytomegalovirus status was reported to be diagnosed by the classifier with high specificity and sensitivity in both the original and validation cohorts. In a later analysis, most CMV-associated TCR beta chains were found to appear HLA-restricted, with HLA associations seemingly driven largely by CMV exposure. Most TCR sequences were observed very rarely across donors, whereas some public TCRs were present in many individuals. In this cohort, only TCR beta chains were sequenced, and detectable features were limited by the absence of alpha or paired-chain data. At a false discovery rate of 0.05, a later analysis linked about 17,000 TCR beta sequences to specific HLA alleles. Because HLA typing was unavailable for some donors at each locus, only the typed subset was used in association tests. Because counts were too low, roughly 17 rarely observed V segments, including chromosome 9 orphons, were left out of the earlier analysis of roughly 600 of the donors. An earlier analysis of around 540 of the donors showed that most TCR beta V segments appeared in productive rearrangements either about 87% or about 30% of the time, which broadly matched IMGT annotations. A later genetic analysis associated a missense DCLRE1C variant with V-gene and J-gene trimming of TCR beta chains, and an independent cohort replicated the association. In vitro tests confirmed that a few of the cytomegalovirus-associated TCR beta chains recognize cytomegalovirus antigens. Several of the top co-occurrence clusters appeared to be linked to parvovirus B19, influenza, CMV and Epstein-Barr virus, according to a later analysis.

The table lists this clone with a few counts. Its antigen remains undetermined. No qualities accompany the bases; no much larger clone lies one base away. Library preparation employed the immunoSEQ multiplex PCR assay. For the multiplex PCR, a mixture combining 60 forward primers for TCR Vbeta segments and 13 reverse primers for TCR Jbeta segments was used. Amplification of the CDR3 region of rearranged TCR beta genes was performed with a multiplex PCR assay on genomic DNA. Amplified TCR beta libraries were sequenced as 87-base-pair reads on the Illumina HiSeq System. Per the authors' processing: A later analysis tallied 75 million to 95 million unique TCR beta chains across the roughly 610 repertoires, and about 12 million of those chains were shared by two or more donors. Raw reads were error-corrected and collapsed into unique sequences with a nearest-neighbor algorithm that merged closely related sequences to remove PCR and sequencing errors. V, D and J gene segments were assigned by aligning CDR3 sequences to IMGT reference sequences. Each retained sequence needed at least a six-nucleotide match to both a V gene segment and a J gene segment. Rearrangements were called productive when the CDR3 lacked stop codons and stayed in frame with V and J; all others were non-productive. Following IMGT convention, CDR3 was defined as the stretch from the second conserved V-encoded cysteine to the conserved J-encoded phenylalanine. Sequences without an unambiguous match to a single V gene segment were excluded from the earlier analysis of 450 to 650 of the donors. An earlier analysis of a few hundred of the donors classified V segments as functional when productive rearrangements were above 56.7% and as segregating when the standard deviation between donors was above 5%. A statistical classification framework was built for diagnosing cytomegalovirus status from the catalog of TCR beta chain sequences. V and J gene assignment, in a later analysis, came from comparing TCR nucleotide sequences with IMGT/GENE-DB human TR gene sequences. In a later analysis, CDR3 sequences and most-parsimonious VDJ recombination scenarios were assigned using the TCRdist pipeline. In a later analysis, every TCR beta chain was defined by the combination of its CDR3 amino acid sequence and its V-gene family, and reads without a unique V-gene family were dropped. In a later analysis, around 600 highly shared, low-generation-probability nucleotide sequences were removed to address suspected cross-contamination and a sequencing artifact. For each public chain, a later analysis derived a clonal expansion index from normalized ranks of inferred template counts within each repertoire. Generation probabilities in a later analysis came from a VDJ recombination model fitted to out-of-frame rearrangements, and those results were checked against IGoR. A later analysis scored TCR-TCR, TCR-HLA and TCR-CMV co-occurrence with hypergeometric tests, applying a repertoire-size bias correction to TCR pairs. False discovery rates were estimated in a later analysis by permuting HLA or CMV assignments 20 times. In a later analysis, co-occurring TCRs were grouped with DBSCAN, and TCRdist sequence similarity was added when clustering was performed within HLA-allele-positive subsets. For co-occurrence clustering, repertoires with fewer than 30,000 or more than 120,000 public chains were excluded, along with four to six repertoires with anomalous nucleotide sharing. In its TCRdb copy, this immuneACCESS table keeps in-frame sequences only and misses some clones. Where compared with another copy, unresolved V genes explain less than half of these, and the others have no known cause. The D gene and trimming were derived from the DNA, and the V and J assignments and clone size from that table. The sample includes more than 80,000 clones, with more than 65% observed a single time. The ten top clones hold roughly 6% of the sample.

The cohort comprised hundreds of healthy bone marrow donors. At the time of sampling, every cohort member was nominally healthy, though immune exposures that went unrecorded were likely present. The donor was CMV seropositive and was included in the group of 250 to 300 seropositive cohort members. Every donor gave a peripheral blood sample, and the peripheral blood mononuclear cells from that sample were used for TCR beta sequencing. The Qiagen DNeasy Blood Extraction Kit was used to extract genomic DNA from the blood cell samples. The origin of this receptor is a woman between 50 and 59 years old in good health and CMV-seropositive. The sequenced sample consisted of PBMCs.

CDR3 protein: CASSQVEGSNVDGYTF. The nucleotides are TGCGCCAGCAGCCAAGTGGAGGGGAGTAATGTGGATGGCTACACCTTC. The chain uses TRBV4-1 and TRBJ1-2; the D segment could be TRBD1, given 5 matching bases. Looking up the germline V gene yields CDR1 MGHRA and CDR2 YSYEKL. From its cysteine to its phenylalanine, the CDR3 spans 16 amino acids. The DNA shown is the 48-base CDR3, in frame from base 1. Trimming costs V 1 base and J 6 bases, and their ends lie 18 bases apart.